Below, 31 T cell receptor beta chains from the same sample are listed, as sequenced in a study of blood T cell repertoires in COVID-19 (dated by TCRdb to about 2020). The library was generated by the immunoSEQ multiplex PCR assay. Held by TCRdb, this immuneACCESS table contains in-frame sequences only and omits some clones. Under half of the omission traces to an unresolved V gene where checked; the cause of the rest is unknown. The sample table lists 60,000 to 70,000 clones, 80% to 85% of them with a count of one. About 5% of the sample belongs to the ten largest clones. Sequenced sample: peripheral blood. The source is a woman in her sixties with acute or convalescent COVID-19.

This clone came up once. The CDR3 DNA reads as TGTGCCAGTAGTAAGGGAGACAGGGGGAGAGATACGCAGTATTTT. Amino acid sequence: CASSKGDRGRDTQYF. The chain is built from TRBV19 and TRBJ2-3; 9 bases map to TRBD1. The V segment lost 4 bases and the J segment 5 bases; nucleotides outside the gene matches: 7. CDR3 size: 15 residues. In germline, CDR1 is LNHDA, CDR2 SQIVND (reference sequence).

CDR3 in DNA: TGTGCCAGCAGCCGCGGTGAGGCCAAGAGTAATGGCTACACCTTC. It specifies CASSRGEAKSNGYTF. The V and J genes are TRBV6-5 and TRBJ1-2; D is unresolved. With 6 bases removed from V and 6 bases from J, the gap between germline ends came to 20 bases. This CDR3 has 15 amino acids. Looked up from germline, CDR1 is MNHEY and CDR2 is SVGAGI.

The chain joins TRBV5-6 to TRBJ2-7; D is undetermined. The CDR3 totals 16 residues. Germline CDR1 is SGHDT and CDR2 is YYEEEE. Trimming took 1 base from V and 0 from J, leaving 14 bases between them. This CDR3 reads CASSLNAWAPSYEQYF. CDR3 DNA sequence: TGTGCCAGCAGCTTGAATGCGTGGGCTCCCTCCTACGAGCAGTACTTC.

V and J are TRBV15 and TRBJ2-3; TRBD1 matches at 11 bases. Germline V gene sequence: CDR1 LNHNV, CDR2 YYDKDF (reference sequence). Losses at the gene ends were 3 bases for V and 6 bases for J; bases not matched to a gene: 5. The CDR3 contains 15 residues. CDR3 loop: CATSRNGQGADTQYF. In DNA, the CDR3 is TGTGCCACCAGCAGGAACGGACAGGGGGCCGATACGCAGTATTTT.

J is TRBJ2-7 and V is TRBV5-4, with 9 bases aligning to TRBD1. There are 13 residues in the CDR3. Germline CDR1 is SGHNT and CDR2 is YYREEE (reference sequence). With V trimmed by 1 base and J by 6 bases, 2 bases remained unmatched. DNA for the CDR3: TGTGCCAGCAGCTTGTTACAGGGGGCCGAGCAGTACTTC. As protein: CASSLLQGAEQYF.

DNA for the CDR3: TGCGCCAGCAGCCCCCTGGGGGCGGCGAACACTGAAGCTTTCTTT. This codes for CASSPLGAANTEAFF. The chain is built from TRBV5-1 and TRBJ1-1; a weak D match, TRBD1 (6 bases). Germline V lookup: CDR1 SGHRS, CDR2 YFSETQ. This CDR3 spans 15 amino acids. Trimming pared 4 bases from V and 1 base from J, leaving 14 bases between. Looking up the rest from reference TRBV5-1 and TRBJ1-1 gives the full variable domain: KAGVTQTPRYLIKTRGQQVTLSCSPISGHRSVSWYQQTPGQGLQFLFEYFSETQRNKGNFPGRFSGRQFSNSRSEMNVSTLELGDSALYLCASSPLGAANTEAFFGQGTRLTVV.

The chain links TRBV12-3 or TRBV12-4 to TRBJ1-1; tentatively, D is TRBD1 (5 bases). Trimming took 5 bases from V and 5 from J, leaving 12 bases between them. The CDR3 loop spans 13 amino acids. For the CDR3, the DNA is TGTGCCAGCAGTCAGGGAGGGGTAACTGAAGCTTTCTTT. Translated: CASSQGGVTEAFF.

This chain connects TRBV10-1 to TRBJ2-1; 10 nucleotides agree with TRBD1. After removal of 2 bases from V and 6 bases from J, the junction contained 1 base not matched to a gene. The germline V gene encodes CDR1 WNHNN and CDR2 SYGVQD (reference sequence). There are 14 residues in the CDR3. The CDR3 DNA reads TGCGCCAGCAGTGAGCGGACAGGGGGCAATGAGCAGTTCTTC. Protein sequence: CASSERTGGNEQFF.

The rearrangement uses TRBV5-4 and TRBJ1-2; weak D call: TRBD1 (6 bases). This CDR3 has 15 residues. V lost 4 bases and J lost 2, with 15 bases in between. Germline CDR1 reads SGHNT; CDR2 reads YYREEE (reference sequence). CDR3 DNA sequence: TGTGCCAGCAGCCGTGAGACAGGAATAAACTATGGCTACACCTTC. This sequence encodes CASSRETGINYGYTF.

J is TRBJ1-4 and V is TRBV6-1, with 8 nucleotides matching TRBD1. Losses at the gene ends were 1 base for V and 5 bases for J; bases not matched to a gene: 6. Looked up from germline, CDR1 is MNHNS and CDR2 is SASEGT. This CDR3 spans 16 amino acids. The CDR3 loop reads CASSEDMGQANEKLFF. As DNA, the CDR3 is TGTGCCAGCAGTGAAGATATGGGACAGGCGAATGAAAAACTGTTTTTT.

The V call is TRBV6-6, the J call TRBJ1-4; maybe TRBD1 (5 bases). The CDR3 runs to 16 residues. V was pared by 6 bases and J by 3 bases, with 17 bases between. Per germline, CDR1 MNHNY and CDR2 SVGAGI (reference sequence). CDR3 bases: TGTGCCAGCAGACAGGACAAGGGAGGGCCTAATGAAAAACTGTTTTTT. It translates to CASRQDKGGPNEKLFF.

This chain joins TRBV21-1 and TRBJ2-7; TRBD1 reflects the table's D call only, with no check against the DNA. TRBV21-1 is a documented pseudogene. The CDR3 is 16 residues long. CDR3 DNA sequence: TGTGCCAGCAGCAAAGCTAAGGGACAGGGGGCTTGTGAGCAGTACTTC. Amino acid sequence: CASSKAKGQGACEQYF.

The CDR3 DNA sequence: TGTGCCAGCTCACCCCTGGGACAGGAGAATCAGCCCCAGCATTTT. Translated: CASSPLGQENQPQHF. The gene calls are TRBV18 and TRBJ1-5, with 8 nucleotides matching TRBD1. The CDR3 sequence is 15 residues long. With V trimmed by 3 bases and J by 4 bases, 5 bases remained unmatched. CDR1 is KGHSH, CDR2 LQKENI, per germline.

The genes are TRBV5-1 and TRBJ2-3; D gene ambiguous. CDR1 is SGHRS and CDR2 is YFSETQ in the germline V gene. Trimming pared 0 bases from V and 1 base from J, leaving 9 bases between. The CDR3 has 15 amino acids. The CDR3 reads CASSLGSAGTDTQYF. The DNA of the CDR3 is TGCGCCAGCAGCTTGGGGTCCGCGGGCACAGATACGCAGTATTTT.

The chain recombines TRBV2 with TRBJ1-2; D remains unclear. Looked up from germline, CDR1 is SNHLY and CDR2 is FYNNEI. The CDR3 is 11 amino acids. The V and J ends lost 8 bases and 8 bases respectively, with 12 bases between them. CDR3 sequence reads: CASSPRRGYTF. In nucleotides, the CDR3 is TGTGCCAGCTCGCCCCGGCGGGGCTACACCTTC.

This chain connects TRBV7-9 to TRBJ1-2, with D tentatively TRBD1 (5 bases). The germline V gene encodes CDR1 SEHNR and CDR2 FQNEAQ (reference sequence). This CDR3 comprises 12 residues. V shed 1 base and J shed 13 bases, with 13 bases lying between them. The CDR3 here is CASSLGGRTSTF. In DNA, the CDR3 is TGTGCCAGCAGCTTAGGGGGCCGGACTAGCACCTTC.

This clone has a handful of counts. The rearrangement uses TRBV5-1 and TRBJ1-6; D call uncertain. The germline V gene encodes CDR1 SGHRS and CDR2 YFSETQ. The CDR3 has 18 amino acids. V lost 4 bases, J lost 7 bases, and 24 bases lay in between. CDR3 loop: CASSPNLPTGERNSPLHF. CDR3 DNA: TGCGCCAGCAGCCCCAACCTACCGACGGGAGAAAGAAATTCACCCCTCCACTTT.

J is TRBJ2-1 and V is TRBV19; 8 positions agree with TRBD1. V trimming: 6 bases; J trimming: 0 bases; junction bases outside the gene matches: 4. CDR1 is LNHDA, CDR2 SQIVND, per germline (reference sequence). This CDR3 spans 15 amino acids. The CDR3 protein is CASSVQGGSYNEQFF. CDR3 nucleotide sequence: TGTGCCAGTAGCGTACAGGGGGGCTCCTACAATGAGCAGTTCTTC.

V and J are TRBV21-1 and TRBJ1-1; TRBD1, the D gene given by the table, was not confirmed from the DNA. TRBV21-1 is deemed a pseudogene. The CDR3 totals 12 residues. As DNA, the CDR3 is TGTGCCAATACAGGGGGGTTCACTGAAGCTTTCTTT. Translated, it gives CANTGGFTEAFF.

V gene TRBV5-1 combines with J gene TRBJ2-1, with 14 bases that match TRBD2. Germline trimming cut 0 bases from V and 3 bases from J; bases unmatched to any gene: 5. Germline values: CDR1 SGHRS, CDR2 YFSETQ. This CDR3 spans 18 amino acids. The CDR3 DNA is TGCGCCAGCAGCTTGGGGTTGACTAGCGGGGGGGTCTACAATGAGCAGTTCTTC. Translation: CASSLGLTSGGVYNEQFF. The full variable domain, rest sourced from reference TRBV5-1 and TRBJ2-1, is KAGVTQTPRYLIKTRGQQVTLSCSPISGHRSVSWYQQTPGQGLQFLFEYFSETQRNKGNFPGRFSGRQFSNSRSEMNVSTLELGDSALYLCASSLGLTSGGVYNEQFFGPGTRLTVL.

The chain has TRBV7-6 and TRBJ2-1; a weak D match, TRBD2 (7 bases). The germline V gene encodes CDR1 SGHVS and CDR2 FNYEAQ. The CDR3 contains 15 residues. The germline V and J ends were trimmed by 1 base and 7 bases, with 14 bases remaining between them. The CDR3 reads CASSLGPRGANEQFF. CDR3 sequence (DNA): TGTGCCAGCAGCTTAGGGCCCCGGGGGGCAAATGAGCAGTTCTTC.

This clone was detected only once. The genes are TRBV2 and TRBJ2-7; 7 nucleotides align to TRBD1. The V gene end was trimmed by 6 bases and the J gene end by 6 bases; junction bases not matched to a gene: 8. Germline lookup yields CDR1 SNHLY and CDR2 FYNNEI. The CDR3 runs 13 residues. In DNA form, the CDR3 reads TGTGCCAGCAGGGGTGGACAGGCAGGCGAGCAGTACTTC. Translating it yields CASRGGQAGEQYF.

CDR3 sequence: CSASGDRGPPGYTF. Here the CDR3 DNA reads TGCAGTGCTAGTGGGGACAGGGGGCCCCCTGGCTACACCTTC. The V gene is TRBV20-1, the J gene TRBJ1-2, with 12 bases matching TRBD1. Germline CDR1 is DFQATT and CDR2 is SNEGSKA (reference sequence). The CDR3 loop spans 14 amino acids. J gave up 7 bases and V 3 bases, and 6 bases lay outside the gene matches.

The chain couples TRBV19 to TRBJ2-4, with D perhaps matching TRBD2 (5 bases). This CDR3 has 12 residues. Trimming stripped 2 bases from V and 6 bases from J, with 5 bases between. Germline V gene lookup returns CDR1 LNHDA and CDR2 SQIVND (reference sequence). The CDR3 DNA reads as TGTGCCAGTAGTATAAGCGGAAACATTCAGTACTTC. Protein product: CASSISGNIQYF.

V is TRBV5-1 and J is TRBJ2-3; 8 nucleotides match TRBD1. The CDR3 is 16 residues long. Trimming removed 4 bases from V and 0 bases from J; junction bases left unmatched: 7. Germline-derived CDR1 and CDR2 are SGHRS and YFSETQ. CDR3 sequence (DNA): TGCGCCAGCAGCCCGGGACAGGAAACAAGCACAGATACGCAGTATTTT. Its protein is CASSPGQETSTDTQYF.

The chain recombines TRBV10-3 with TRBJ1-1, with D tentatively TRBD1 (6 bases). Looked up from germline, CDR1 is ENHRY and CDR2 is SYGVKD. CDR3 size: 13 residues. The V and J ends lost 11 bases and 4 bases respectively, with 17 bases between them. CDR3: CAATQGVGTEAFF. CDR3 DNA sequence: TGTGCCGCGACACAGGGTGTGGGCACTGAAGCTTTCTTT.

The V and J genes are TRBV10-3 and TRBJ1-2; the D is unclear. The CDR3 is 17 residues long. Germline assignment: CDR1 ENHRY and CDR2 SYGVKD. V shed 0 bases and J shed 4 bases, with 18 bases lying between them. This CDR3 is CAISESRAGMRAYGYTF. CDR3 coding DNA: TGTGCCATCAGTGAGTCCCGAGCAGGCATGCGAGCCTATGGCTACACCTTC.

The J gene is TRBJ1-1, the V gene TRBV2, with D hard to call. Germline V CDR1 and CDR2: SNHLY, FYNNEI. The CDR3 length is 15 residues. Trimming stripped 2 bases from V and 10 bases from J, with 20 bases between. The CDR3 loop is CASSESDSWGAGAFF. The CDR3 DNA reads as TGTGCCAGCAGTGAATCGGATTCATGGGGAGCGGGAGCTTTCTTT.

This sequence joins TRBV3-1 (or the pseudogene TRBV3-2) and TRBJ2-7; no reliable D call. CDR3 length: 14 residues. The germline V gene has CDR1 LGHDT and CDR2 YNNKEL (reference sequence). Trimming cost V 0 bases and J 0 bases, with 6 bases left between them. Written as DNA, the CDR3 is TGTGCCAGCAGCCAAGATCTGAGCTCCTACGAGCAGTACTTC. The encoded protein is CASSQDLSSYEQYF.

This sequence joins TRBV19 and TRBJ1-5; the D is unclear. CDR3 length: 14 residues. CDR1 is LNHDA and CDR2 is SQIVND in the germline V gene (reference sequence). Trimming cost V 7 bases and J 2 bases, with 12 bases left between them. The CDR3 DNA sequence: TGTGCCAGTACCCAACGCCGGGGCAATCAGCCCCAGCATTTT. This gives the protein CASTQRRGNQPQHF.

This clone was counted between two and nine times. Other DNA sequences within the sample encode an identical CDR3. V and J are TRBV24-1 and TRBJ1-5, with D uncertain. Per germline, CDR1 KGHDR and CDR2 SFDVKD. V lost 0 bases, J lost 4 bases, and 6 bases lay in between. This CDR3 spans 14 amino acids. This CDR3 is CATSDLSGNQPQHF. The CDR3 DNA reads TGTGCCACCAGTGATTTGTCCGGGAATCAGCCCCAGCATTTT.